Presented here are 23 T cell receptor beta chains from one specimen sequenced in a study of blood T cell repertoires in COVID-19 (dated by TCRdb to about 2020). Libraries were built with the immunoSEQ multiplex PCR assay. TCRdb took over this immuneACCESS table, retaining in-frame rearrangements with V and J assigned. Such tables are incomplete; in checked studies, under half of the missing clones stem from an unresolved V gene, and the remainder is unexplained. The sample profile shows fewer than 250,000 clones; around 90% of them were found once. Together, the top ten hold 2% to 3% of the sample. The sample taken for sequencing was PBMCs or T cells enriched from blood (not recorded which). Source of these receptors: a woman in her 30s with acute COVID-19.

This CDR3 is CASSQSGYGYTF. In DNA form, the CDR3 reads TGTGCCAGCAGCCAGTCGGGTTATGGCTACACCTTC. V is TRBV3-1 (or the pseudogene TRBV3-2) and J is TRBJ1-2; D gene uncertain. This CDR3 is built from 12 residues. Trimming stripped 3 bases from V and 5 bases from J, with 7 bases between. CDR1 is LGHDT, CDR2 YNNKEL, per germline (reference sequence).

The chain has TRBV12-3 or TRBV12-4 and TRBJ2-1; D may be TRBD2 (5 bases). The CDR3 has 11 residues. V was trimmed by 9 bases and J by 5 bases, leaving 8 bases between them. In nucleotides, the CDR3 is TGTGCCAGTCGGGAAAACAATGAGCAGTTCTTC. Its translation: CASRENNEQFF.

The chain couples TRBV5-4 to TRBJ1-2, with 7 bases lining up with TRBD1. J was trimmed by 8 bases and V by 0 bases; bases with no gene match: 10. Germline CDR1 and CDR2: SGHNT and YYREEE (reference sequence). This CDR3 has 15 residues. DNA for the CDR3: TGTGCCAGCAGCTTGGCCACAGGGGAATTGGGAGGCTACACCTTC. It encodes CASSLATGELGGYTF.

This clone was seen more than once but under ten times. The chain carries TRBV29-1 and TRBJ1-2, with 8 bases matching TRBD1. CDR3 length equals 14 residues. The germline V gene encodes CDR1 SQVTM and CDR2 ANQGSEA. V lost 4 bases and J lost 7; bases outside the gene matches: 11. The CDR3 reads CSVAPRGTGAGYTF. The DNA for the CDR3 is TGCAGCGTTGCCCCCCGAGGGACAGGAGCTGGCTACACCTTC.

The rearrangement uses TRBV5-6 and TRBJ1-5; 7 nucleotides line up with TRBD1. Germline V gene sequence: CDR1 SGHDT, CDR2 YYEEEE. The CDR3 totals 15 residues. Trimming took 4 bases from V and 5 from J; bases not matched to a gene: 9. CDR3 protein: CASSRGTAFYQPQHF. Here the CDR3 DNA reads TGTGCCAGCAGCCGAGGGACAGCTTTTTATCAGCCCCAGCATTTT.

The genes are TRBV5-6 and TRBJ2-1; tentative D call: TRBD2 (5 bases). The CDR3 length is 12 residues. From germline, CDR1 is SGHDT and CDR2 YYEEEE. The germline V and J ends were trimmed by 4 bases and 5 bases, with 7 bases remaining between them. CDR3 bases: TGTGCCAGCAGCCGGACTGACAATGAGCAGTTCTTC. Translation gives CASSRTDNEQFF.

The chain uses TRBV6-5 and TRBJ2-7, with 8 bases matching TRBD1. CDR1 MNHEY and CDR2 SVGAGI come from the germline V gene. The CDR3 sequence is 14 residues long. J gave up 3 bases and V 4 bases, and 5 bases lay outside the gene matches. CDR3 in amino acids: CASSLGQEIYEQYF. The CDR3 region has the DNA TGTGCCAGCAGTTTGGGACAGGAGATCTACGAGCAGTACTTC.

The CDR3: CASSDAAKTNYGYTF. CDR3 nucleotide sequence: TGTGCCAGCAGTGATGCGGCGAAAACTAACTATGGCTACACCTTC. The chain uses TRBV6-1 and TRBJ1-2, with D uncertain. Germline assignment: CDR1 MNHNS and CDR2 SASEGT. V was clipped by 3 bases and J by 0 bases, with 11 bases between them. This CDR3 is 15 amino acids long.

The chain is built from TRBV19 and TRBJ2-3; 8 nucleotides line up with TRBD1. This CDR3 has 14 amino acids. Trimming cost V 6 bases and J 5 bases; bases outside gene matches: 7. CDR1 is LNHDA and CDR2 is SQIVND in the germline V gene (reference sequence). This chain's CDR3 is CASRRQGAGDTQYF. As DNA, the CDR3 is TGTGCCAGTAGGCGTCAGGGGGCCGGAGATACGCAGTATTTT.

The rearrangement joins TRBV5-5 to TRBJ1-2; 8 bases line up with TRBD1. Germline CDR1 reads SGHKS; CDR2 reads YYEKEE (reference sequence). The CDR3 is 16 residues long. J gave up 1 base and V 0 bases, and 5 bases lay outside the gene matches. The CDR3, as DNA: TGTGCCAGCAGCTTGGGCGCGGACAGGGTTAACTATGGCTACACCTTC. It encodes CASSLGADRVNYGYTF. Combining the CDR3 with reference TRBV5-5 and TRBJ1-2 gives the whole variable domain DAGVTQSPTHLIKTRGQQVTLRCSPISGHKSVSWYQQVLGQGPQFIFQYYEKEERGRGNFPDRFSARQFPNYSSELNVNALLLGDSALYLCASSLGADRVNYGYTFGSGTRLTVV.

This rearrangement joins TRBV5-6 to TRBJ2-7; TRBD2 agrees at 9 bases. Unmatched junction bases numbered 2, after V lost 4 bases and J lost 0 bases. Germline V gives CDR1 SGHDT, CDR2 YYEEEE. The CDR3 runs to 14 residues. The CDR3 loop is CASSLAGTSYEQYF. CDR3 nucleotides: TGTGCCAGCAGCCTAGCGGGGACCTCCTACGAGCAGTACTTC.

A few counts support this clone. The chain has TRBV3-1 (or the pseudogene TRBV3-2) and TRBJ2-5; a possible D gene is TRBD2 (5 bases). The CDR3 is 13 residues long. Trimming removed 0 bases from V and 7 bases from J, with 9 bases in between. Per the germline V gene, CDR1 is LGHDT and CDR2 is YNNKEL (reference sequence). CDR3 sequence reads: CASSQDLEATQYF. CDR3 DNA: TGTGCCAGCAGCCAAGATTTGGAGGCGACCCAGTACTTC.

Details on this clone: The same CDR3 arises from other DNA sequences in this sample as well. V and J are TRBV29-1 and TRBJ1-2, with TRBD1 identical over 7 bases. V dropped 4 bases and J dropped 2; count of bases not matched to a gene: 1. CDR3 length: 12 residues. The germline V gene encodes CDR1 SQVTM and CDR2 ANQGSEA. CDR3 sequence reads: CSVGQGNYGYTF. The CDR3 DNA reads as TGCAGCGTTGGACAGGGCAACTATGGCTACACCTTC.

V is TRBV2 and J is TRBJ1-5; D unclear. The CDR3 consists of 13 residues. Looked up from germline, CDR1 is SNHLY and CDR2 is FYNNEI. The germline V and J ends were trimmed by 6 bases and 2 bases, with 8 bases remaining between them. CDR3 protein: CASREEGNQPQHF. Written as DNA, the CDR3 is TGTGCCAGCAGGGAGGAGGGCAATCAGCCCCAGCATTTT.

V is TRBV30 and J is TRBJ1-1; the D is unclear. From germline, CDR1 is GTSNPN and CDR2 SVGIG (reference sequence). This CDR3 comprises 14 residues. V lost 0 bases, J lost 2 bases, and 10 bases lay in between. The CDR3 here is CAWSVPRFNTEAFF. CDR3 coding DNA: TGTGCCTGGAGTGTACCCAGGTTTAACACTGAAGCTTTCTTT. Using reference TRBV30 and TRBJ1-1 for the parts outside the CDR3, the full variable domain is SQTIHQWPATLVQPVGSPLSLECTVEGTSNPNLYWYRQAAGRGLQLLFYSVGIGQISSEVPQNLSASRPQDRQFILSSKKLLLSDSGFYLCAWSVPRFNTEAFFGQGTRLTVV.

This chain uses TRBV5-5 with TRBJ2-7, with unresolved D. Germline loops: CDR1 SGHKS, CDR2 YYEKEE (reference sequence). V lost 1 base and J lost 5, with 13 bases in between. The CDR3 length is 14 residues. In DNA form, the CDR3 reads TGTGCCAGCAGCTTGAAATCGACTGGCCACGAGCAGTACTTC. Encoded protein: CASSLKSTGHEQYF.

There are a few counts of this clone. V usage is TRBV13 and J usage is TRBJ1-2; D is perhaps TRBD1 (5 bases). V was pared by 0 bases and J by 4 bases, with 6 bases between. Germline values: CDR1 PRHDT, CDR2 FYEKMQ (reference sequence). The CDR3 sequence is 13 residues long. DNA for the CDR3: TGTGCCAGCAGCTTAGGGGACACCTATGGCTACACCTTC. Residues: CASSLGDTYGYTF.

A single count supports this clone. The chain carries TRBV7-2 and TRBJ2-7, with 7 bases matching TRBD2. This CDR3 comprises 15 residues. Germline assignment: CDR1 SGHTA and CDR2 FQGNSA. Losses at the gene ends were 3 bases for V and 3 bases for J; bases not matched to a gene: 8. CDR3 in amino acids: CASSLGGFKVYEQYF. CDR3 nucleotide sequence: TGTGCCAGCAGCTTGGGGGGGTTCAAGGTCTACGAGCAGTACTTC.

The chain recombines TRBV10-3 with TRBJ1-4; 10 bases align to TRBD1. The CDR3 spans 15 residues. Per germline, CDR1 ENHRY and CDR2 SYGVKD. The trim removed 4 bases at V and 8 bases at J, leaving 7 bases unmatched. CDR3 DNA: TGTGCCATCAGTGTTGAGACAGGGGGCCCGGAAAAACTGTTTTTT. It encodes CAISVETGGPEKLFF.

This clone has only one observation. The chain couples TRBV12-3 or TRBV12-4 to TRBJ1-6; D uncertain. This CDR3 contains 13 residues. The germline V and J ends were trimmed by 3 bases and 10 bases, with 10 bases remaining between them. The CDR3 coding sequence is TGTGCCAGCAGTTTGGAGGCTGGGTCACCCCTCCACTTT. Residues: CASSLEAGSPLHF.

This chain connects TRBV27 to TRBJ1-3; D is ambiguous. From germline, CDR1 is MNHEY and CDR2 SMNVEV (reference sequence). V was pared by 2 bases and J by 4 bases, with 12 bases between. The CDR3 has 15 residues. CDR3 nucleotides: TGTGCCAGCAGTTTAGGGCCGGGGATCGGAAACACCATATATTTT. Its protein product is CASSLGPGIGNTIYF.

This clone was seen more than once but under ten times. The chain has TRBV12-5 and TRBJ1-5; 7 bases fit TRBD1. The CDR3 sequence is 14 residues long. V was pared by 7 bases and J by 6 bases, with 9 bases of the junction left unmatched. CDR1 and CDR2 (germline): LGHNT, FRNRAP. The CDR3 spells CASASSGGLQPQHF. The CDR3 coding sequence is TGTGCTAGTGCCTCATCAGGGGGGCTTCAGCCCCAGCATTTT.

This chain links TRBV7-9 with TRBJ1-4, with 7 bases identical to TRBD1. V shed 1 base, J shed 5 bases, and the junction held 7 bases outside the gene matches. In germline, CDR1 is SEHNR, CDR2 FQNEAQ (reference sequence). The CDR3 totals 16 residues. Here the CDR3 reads CASSLGRGGANEKLFF. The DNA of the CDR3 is TGTGCCAGCAGCTTAGGTCGAGGGGGCGCAAATGAAAAACTGTTTTTT.